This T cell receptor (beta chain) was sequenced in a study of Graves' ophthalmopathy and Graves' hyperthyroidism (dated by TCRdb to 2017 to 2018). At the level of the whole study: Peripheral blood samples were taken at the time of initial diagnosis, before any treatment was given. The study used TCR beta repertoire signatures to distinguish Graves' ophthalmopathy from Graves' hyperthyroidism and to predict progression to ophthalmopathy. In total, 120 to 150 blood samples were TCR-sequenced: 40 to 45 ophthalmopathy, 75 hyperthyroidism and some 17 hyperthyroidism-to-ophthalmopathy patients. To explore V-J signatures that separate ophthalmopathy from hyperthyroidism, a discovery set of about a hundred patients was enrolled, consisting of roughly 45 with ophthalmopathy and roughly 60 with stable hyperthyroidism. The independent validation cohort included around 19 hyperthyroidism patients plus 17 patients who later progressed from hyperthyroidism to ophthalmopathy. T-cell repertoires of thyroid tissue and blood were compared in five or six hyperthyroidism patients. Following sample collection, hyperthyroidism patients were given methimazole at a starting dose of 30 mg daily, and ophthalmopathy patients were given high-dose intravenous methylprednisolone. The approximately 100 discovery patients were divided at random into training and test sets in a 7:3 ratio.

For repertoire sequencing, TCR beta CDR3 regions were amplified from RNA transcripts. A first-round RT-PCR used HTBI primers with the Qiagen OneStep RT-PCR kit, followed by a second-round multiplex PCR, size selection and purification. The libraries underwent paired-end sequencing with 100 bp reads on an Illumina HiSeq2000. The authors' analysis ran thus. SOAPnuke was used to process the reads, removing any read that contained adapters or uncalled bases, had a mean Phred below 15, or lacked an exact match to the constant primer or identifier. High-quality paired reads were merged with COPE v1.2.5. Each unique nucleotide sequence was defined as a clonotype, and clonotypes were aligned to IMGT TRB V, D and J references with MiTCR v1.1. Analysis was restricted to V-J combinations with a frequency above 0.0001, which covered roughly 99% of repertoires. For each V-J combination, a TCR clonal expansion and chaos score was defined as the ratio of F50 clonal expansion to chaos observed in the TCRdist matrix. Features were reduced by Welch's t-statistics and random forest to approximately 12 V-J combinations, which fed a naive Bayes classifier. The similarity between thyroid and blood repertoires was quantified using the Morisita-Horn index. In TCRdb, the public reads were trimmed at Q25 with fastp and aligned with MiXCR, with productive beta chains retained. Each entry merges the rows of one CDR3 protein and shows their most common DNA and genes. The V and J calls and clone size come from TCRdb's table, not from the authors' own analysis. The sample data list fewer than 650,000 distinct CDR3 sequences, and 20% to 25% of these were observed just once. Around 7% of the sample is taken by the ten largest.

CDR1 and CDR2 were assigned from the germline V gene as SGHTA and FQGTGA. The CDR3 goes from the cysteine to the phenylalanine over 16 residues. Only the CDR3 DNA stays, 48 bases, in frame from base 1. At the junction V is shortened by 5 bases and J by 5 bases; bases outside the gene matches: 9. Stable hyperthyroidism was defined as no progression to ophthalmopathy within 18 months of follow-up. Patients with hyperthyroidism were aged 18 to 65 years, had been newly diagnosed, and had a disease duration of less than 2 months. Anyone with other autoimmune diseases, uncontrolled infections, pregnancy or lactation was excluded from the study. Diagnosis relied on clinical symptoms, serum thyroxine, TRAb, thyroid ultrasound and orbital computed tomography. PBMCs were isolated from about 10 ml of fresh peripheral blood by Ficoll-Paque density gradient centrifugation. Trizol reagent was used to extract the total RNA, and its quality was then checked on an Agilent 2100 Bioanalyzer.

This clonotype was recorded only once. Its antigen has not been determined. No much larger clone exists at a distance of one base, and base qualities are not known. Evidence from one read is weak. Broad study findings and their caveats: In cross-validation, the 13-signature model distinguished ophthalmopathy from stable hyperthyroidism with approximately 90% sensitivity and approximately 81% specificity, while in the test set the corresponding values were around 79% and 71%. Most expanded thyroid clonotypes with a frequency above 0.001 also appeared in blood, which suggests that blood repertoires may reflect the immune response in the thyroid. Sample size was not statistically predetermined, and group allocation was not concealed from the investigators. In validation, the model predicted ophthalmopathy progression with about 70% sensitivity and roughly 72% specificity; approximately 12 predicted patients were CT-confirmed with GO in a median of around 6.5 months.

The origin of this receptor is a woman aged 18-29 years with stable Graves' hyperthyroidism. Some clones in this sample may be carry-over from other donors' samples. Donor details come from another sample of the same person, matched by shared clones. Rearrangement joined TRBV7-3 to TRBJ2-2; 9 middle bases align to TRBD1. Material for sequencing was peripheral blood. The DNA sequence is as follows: TGTGCCAGCAGCCCAACGTTACAGGGGGCGACCGGGGAGCTGTTTTTT. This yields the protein CASSPTLQGATGELFF.